Listed below are T cell receptor beta chains from one sample, sequenced in a study of control samples from healthy donors and cancer patients. Measured with immunoSEQ multiplex PCR; TCRdb has only the in-frame clones, and not every one. The table includes about 63,000 clones, around 85% detected once. The sequencing input was blood. The receptors were sampled from a man aged 40-55 years in good health. Both conserved end residues are part of each CDR3. The order of the fields is D gene, V gene, J gene, clone size, CDR3 protein, CDR3 DNA. The D gene is left open where the match is weak. A row's size may be missing; if present it is once, few, many or a size class.

TRBD1	TRBV11-2	TRBJ2-7	NA	CASSSDRDREYEQYF	TGTGCCAGCAGCTCGGACAGGGACAGGGAGTACGAGCAGTACTTC
NA	TRBV4-2	TRBJ2-3	NA	CASSQEGFTDTQYF	TGTGCCAGCAGCCAAGAGGGTTTCACAGATACGCAGTATTTT
NA	TRBV28	TRBJ2-7	NA	CASSFSAYEQYF	TGTGCCAGCAGTTTTTCAGCCTACGAGCAGTACTTC
NA	TRBV6-5	TRBJ2-1	NA	CASRLDRSGNEQFF	TGTGCCAGCAGACTCGACAGGTCAGGGAATGAGCAGTTCTTC
TRBD2	TRBV10-3	TRBJ2-5	NA	CAITPGLGGEPQYF	TGTGCCATCACTCCGGGACTAGGGGGAGAGCCCCAGTACTTC
TRBD1	TRBV7-8	TRBJ1-5	NA	CASSLTRRDREVSNQPQHF	TGTGCCAGCAGCTTAACCCGCCGGGACAGGGAAGTGAGTAATCAGCCCCAGCATTTT
TRBD1	TRBV7-2	TRBJ1-1	NA	CASSPRGTGHMNTEAFF	TGTGCCAGCAGCCCCCGGGGGACAGGGCACATGAACACTGAAGCTTTCTTT
TRBD1	TRBV5-6	TRBJ1-2	NA	CASSTLPGQGGEEGYTF	TGTGCCAGCAGTACGCTGCCCGGACAGGGGGGAGAGGAGGGCTACACCTTC
NA	TRBV25-1	TRBJ1-1	few	CASSDYTGHTEAFF	TGTGCCAGCAGTGATTACACGGGGCACACTGAAGCTTTCTTT
NA	TRBV24-1	TRBJ2-3	NA	CATSDPGQGNTDTQYF	TGTGCCACCAGTGACCCCGGGCAGGGGAACACAGATACGCAGTATTTT
TRBD1	TRBV30	TRBJ2-7	NA	CAWSARYGNRDRFPYEQYF	TGTGCCTGGAGTGCCAGATACGGGAACCGGGACAGGTTCCCCTACGAGCAGTACTTC
NA	TRBV4-3	TRBJ2-1	medium-sized	CASSQGPEARHNEQFF	TGCGCCAGCAGCCAAGGGCCAGAGGCCCGGCACAATGAGCAGTTCTTC
NA	TRBV7-2	TRBJ1-5	NA	CASSLVGGAKSNQPQHF	TGTGCCAGCAGCTTAGTGGGGGGGGCGAAGAGCAATCAGCCCCAGCATTTT
NA	TRBV10-3	TRBJ1-3	NA	CAISELDRPGAGNTIYF	TGTGCCATCAGTGAGTTGGATAGGCCAGGCGCTGGAAACACCATATATTTT
TRBD2	TRBV28	TRBJ2-1	NA	CASSLYREVPKRKTSPLFNEQFF	TGTGCCAGCAGTTTATACCGGGAAGTCCCTAAACGTAAGACTAGCCCCCTATTCAATGAGCAGTTCTTC
NA	TRBV28	TRBJ2-3	NA	CASSLFHGAPDTQYF	TGTGCCAGCAGTTTGTTTCACGGGGCTCCAGATACGCAGTATTTT